This T cell receptor (beta chain) was captured by sequencing in a study of blood T cell repertoires in COVID-19. Per the original data handling: Amplified reference gene primers provided the basis for estimating nucleated cell counts. Measured with immunoSEQ multiplex PCR; TCRdb has only the in-frame clones, and not every one. The V and J calls and clone size are taken from that table; D and trimming were inferred from the DNA. Of about 210,000 clones listed, about 83% were seen once; the top ten hold less than 3.5%. The clonotype was recovered from a woman aged 25 to 39 who had been exposed to COVID-19. The sequenced sample consisted of PBMCs or T cells enriched from blood (not recorded which).

This CDR3 is CASSQFLWDRSGNTIYF. DNA of the CDR3: TGTGCCAGCAGCCAATTCCTCTGGGACAGGTCTGGAAACACCATATATTTT. The V call is TRBV7-8, the J call TRBJ1-3; TRBD1 aligns across 8 bases. The V gene end was trimmed by 5 bases and the J gene end by 1 base; junction bases not matched to a gene: 10. The CDR3 is made up of 17 amino acids. Germline V gene lookup returns CDR1 SGHVS and CDR2 FQNEAQ.